The present entry profiles one TCR beta chain with its context. Its target is unknown. This entry is derived from a study of Ad26.COV2.S vaccination and SARS-CoV-2 variants. Study context: The COV1001 Ad26.COV2.S trial arm included the donor.

The protocol was immunoSEQ multiplex PCR, while the TCRdb copy is restricted to in-frame clones and leaves out a portion. The sample gives over 400,000 clones, about 90% of which show up once; 1.5% to 2% is in the top ten. As for treatment: 15 to 20 received Ad26.COV2.S at low or high dose, single or two shots; about 5 received placebo; per-sample allocation not given. After the first vaccine or placebo injection, samples were drawn on day 63. Germline-derived CDR1 and CDR2 are SGHTA and FQGNSA. V lost 2 bases, J lost 3 bases, and 14 bases stayed unmatched. CDR3 length equals 19 residues. Broader study findings: Higher spike-specific TCR breadth was found in vaccine recipients than in placebo recipients. Following vaccination, spike-specific CD8+ and CD4+ T cell responses reportedly exhibited substantial breadth.

The clonotype originates from a person between 18 and 59 years old who received the Ad26.COV2.S COVID-19 vaccine or a placebo. The starting material was peripheral blood, obtained in a trial of Ad26.COV2.S vaccine versus placebo. V is TRBV7-2 and J is TRBJ2-5; 11 bases map to TRBD2. CDR3 loop: CASSLFSLLAGGKEETQYF. DNA of the CDR3: TGTGCCAGCAGCTTATTCTCTCTGCTAGCGGGGGGTAAGGAAGAGACCCAGTACTTC.